The next 16 T cell receptor beta chains were all read from a single sample in a study of human thymus T cells. Corrective heart surgery yielded the resections from which the thymus tissue came. The table came from immunoSEQ multiplex PCR; TCRdb's copy has only in-frame clones and leaves some out. Of under 95,000 clones listed, 85% to 95% are singletons. Sequencing was performed on thymus tissue. Receptor source: a girl less than two years old with a congenital heart defect but otherwise immunologically healthy.

This chain uses TRBV27 with TRBJ2-5; D remains ambiguous. Between the trimmed V and J ends, which lost 5 bases and 0 bases, there was a span of 7 bases. In germline, CDR1 is MNHEY, CDR2 SMNVEV (reference sequence). The CDR3 covers 13 residues. The CDR3 nucleotides are TGTGCCAGCAGTCGGATGGACCAAGAGACCCAGTACTTC. It codes for CASSRMDQETQYF.

The V call is TRBV9, the J call TRBJ2-6, with TRBD1 identical over 9 bases. Germline values: CDR1 SGDLS, CDR2 YYNGEE. V lost 3 bases to trimming and J lost 0 bases; unmatched junction nucleotides: 4. The CDR3 covers 17 residues. The CDR3 sequence is CASSGTGVNSGANVLTF. CDR3 DNA: TGTGCCAGCAGCGGGACAGGGGTCAACTCTGGGGCCAACGTCCTGACTTTC.

As to this clone: Germline is not matched at one junction end, which may reflect a read error. The same CDR3 also results from other DNA sequences found in this sample. The gene calls are TRBV27 and TRBJ2-7; no reliable D call. Germline CDR1 is MNHEY and CDR2 is SMNVEV (reference sequence). The CDR3 covers 15 residues. CDR3 nucleotides: TGTGCCAGCCGGCTACAGAGCCTTCAGCCCTATGAGCAGTACTTC. Residues: CASRLQSLQPYEQYF.

This clone appeared once. The rearrangement links TRBV4-3 to TRBJ2-7; 9 bases line up with TRBD2. V was pared by 2 bases and J by 6 bases, with 5 bases of the junction left unmatched. The CDR3 length is 14 residues. In germline, CDR1 is LGHNA, CDR2 YSLEER. For the CDR3, the DNA is TGCGCCAGCAGCCAATTAGCGGGAGATTGCGAGCAGTACTTC. Protein product: CASSQLAGDCEQYF.

The rearrangement uses TRBV27 and TRBJ2-3; 7 bases line up with TRBD1. CDR1 is MNHEY and CDR2 is SMNVEV in the germline V gene (reference sequence). V trimming: 6 bases; J trimming: 7 bases; junction bases outside the gene matches: 7. The CDR3 has 13 amino acids. The CDR3 DNA reads TGTGCCAGCAGAACAGGGGATCGCCATACGCAGTATTTT. Amino acids: CASRTGDRHTQYF.

This chain uses TRBV11-2 with TRBJ2-3; D ambiguous. Germline CDR1 reads SGHAT; CDR2 reads FQNNGV. V was clipped by 5 bases and J by 2 bases, with 11 bases between them. This CDR3 has 14 amino acids. The CDR3 nucleotides read TGTGCCAGCAGCACGCCAGAGCCCACAGATACGCAGTATTTT. It codes for CASSTPEPTDTQYF.

This clone was found once. The genes are TRBV5-6 and TRBJ2-7; the D gene is possibly TRBD2 (5 bases). This CDR3 has 16 amino acids. V lost 0 bases to trimming and J lost 4 bases, with 17 bases between them. Germline CDR1 reads SGHDT; CDR2 reads YYEEEE. CDR3 in DNA: TGTGCCAGCAGCTTGGTAGGTACTAGTATGGCTTACGAGCAGTACTTC. This encodes CASSLVGTSMAYEQYF.

The CDR3 DNA reads TGTGCCAGCAGTCCCCAGACAGGGACTATGGGCGAGCAGTACTTC. It translates to CASSPQTGTMGEQYF. The V and J genes are TRBV7-8 and TRBJ2-7; perhaps D is TRBD1 or TRBD2 (7 bases each). Trimming left V 6 bases short and J 6 bases short, with 21 bases between. Germline CDR1 reads SGHVS; CDR2 reads FQNEAQ. CDR3 length equals 15 residues.

The chain carries TRBV27 and TRBJ2-7; the D gene could be TRBD1 or TRBD2 (6 bases each). Germline V lookup: CDR1 MNHEY, CDR2 SMNVEV (reference sequence). The CDR3 spans 17 residues. Trimming left V 4 bases short and J 0 bases short, with 19 bases between. This CDR3 reads CASSSQGRSDSSYEQYF. The CDR3 DNA reads TGTGCCAGCAGTTCCCAGGGGAGGTCCGACAGCTCCTACGAGCAGTACTTC.

This sequence joins TRBV19 and TRBJ2-1; 9 positions match TRBD2. Germline V gene data show CDR1 as LNHDA and CDR2 as SQIVND (reference sequence). CDR3 length: 17 amino acids. V lost 10 bases and J lost 10; bases outside the gene matches: 23. Here the CDR3 reads CATRAGFYGGRAGEQFF. Written as DNA, the CDR3 is TGTGCCACCCGAGCGGGCTTCTACGGCGGGAGGGCCGGGGAGCAGTTCTTC.

This clone was found once. The CDR3 region has the DNA TGTGCCAGCAGCTTCGGACAGGGACGGGGTGAAAAACTGTTTTTT. Translation: CASSFGQGRGEKLFF. The chain has TRBV7-2 and TRBJ1-4; 8 bases fit TRBD1. Per germline, CDR1 SGHTA and CDR2 FQGNSA. The length of the CDR3 is 15 residues. V shed 3 bases and J 7 bases; nucleotides not matched to a gene: 7.

The J gene is TRBJ2-5, the V gene TRBV11-3; 7 bases are shared with TRBD2. The V segment lost 5 bases and the J segment 5 bases; nucleotides outside the gene matches: 11. Germline CDR1 reads SGHNT; CDR2 reads YENEEA. The CDR3 consists of 15 residues. CDR3 loop: CASSLGLGRYETQYF. CDR3 in DNA: TGTGCCAGCAGCCTCGGACTCGGGAGGTATGAGACCCAGTACTTC. The full variable domain, with the rest looked up from reference TRBV11-3 and TRBJ2-5, is EAGVVQSPRYKIIEKKQPVAFWCNPISGHNTLYWYLQNLGQGPELLIRYENEEAVDDSQLPKDRFSAERLKGVDSTLKIQPAELGDSAVYLCASSLGLGRYETQYFGPGTRLLVL.

The J gene is TRBJ2-1, the V gene TRBV13; 8 bases are shared with TRBD2. With V trimmed by 1 base and J by 5 bases, 7 bases remained unmatched. The V gene's germline CDR1 is PRHDT and CDR2 FYEKMQ (reference sequence). The CDR3 loop spans 16 amino acids. The CDR3 sequence is CASSLVPAGDNNEQFF. CDR3 nucleotides: TGTGCCAGCAGCTTAGTTCCAGCGGGAGATAACAATGAGCAGTTCTTC.

This chain links TRBV7-2 with TRBJ1-1, with D maybe TRBD1 (6 bases). There are 15 residues in the CDR3. The germline CDR1 and CDR2 sequences are SGHTA and FQGNSA. The ends were cut back, 0 bases at V and 3 bases at J, with 11 bases in the middle. This CDR3 is CASSLAGGGHTEAFF. Written as DNA, the CDR3 is TGTGCCAGCAGCTTAGCAGGGGGGGGTCACACTGAAGCTTTCTTT.

This rearrangement joins TRBV19 to TRBJ1-5; possibly TRBD1 for D (6 bases). CDR1 and CDR2 from the germline V gene are LNHDA and SQIVND (reference sequence). V gave up 1 base and J gave up 1 base, with 14 bases separating them. The CDR3 runs to 17 residues. DNA for the CDR3: TGTGCCAGTAGTATAGGACGGGGGCGGGCAAGCAATCAGCCCCAGCATTTT. It translates to CASSIGRGRASNQPQHF.

The CDR3 region is CASSQRRGGRGAFF. The CDR3 bases are TGTGCCAGCAGCCAAAGAAGAGGCGGGCGCGGGGCTTTCTTT. The rearrangement links TRBV14 to TRBJ1-1; D remains unclear. Per germline, CDR1 SGHDN and CDR2 FVKESK. V gave up 2 bases and J gave up 11 bases, with 18 bases separating them. This CDR3 comprises 14 residues.